The subject of this entry is one T cell receptor beta chain. This CDR3 contains 19 residues. Germline CDR1 reads SGHTA; CDR2 reads FQGNSA. V dropped 4 bases and J dropped 1; count of bases not matched to a gene: 15. Data came from immunoSEQ multiplex PCR; TCRdb stores just in-frame clones and leaves some out. The table includes some 150,000 clones, about 88% detected once. The sample is drawn from a study of blood T cell repertoires in COVID-19. Study in general: Collection of acute and convalescent COVID-19 samples took place in the United States, Italy and Spain. T cells, B-cell-depleted T cells, or PBMCs supplied cDNA or gDNA.

This sequence joins TRBV7-2 and TRBJ2-3, with 9 bases that match TRBD2. This receptor was identified in a human donor with acute or convalescent COVID-19. The donor label of this sample is uncertain. The sequenced sample consisted of peripheral blood. The CDR3 loop is CASSSAILGLAYGTDTQYF. Here the CDR3 DNA reads TGTGCCAGCAGCTCCGCAATTTTGGGACTAGCTTATGGCACAGATACGCAGTATTTT. Full variable domain (outside the CDR3, taken from reference TRBV7-2 and TRBJ2-3): GAGVSQSPSNKVTEKGKDVELRCDPISGHTALYWYRQSLGQGLEFLIYFQGNSAPDKSGLPSDRFSAERTGGSVSTLTIQRTQQEDSAVYLCASSSAILGLAYGTDTQYFGPGTRLTVL.